This T cell receptor beta chain was documented in a study of blood T cell repertoires in COVID-19. The overall study: Material from acute and convalescent COVID-19 was sourced from the United States, Italy and Spain.

As handled by the study authors: Cell counts per sample came from amplifying reference gene primers. TCRdb's copy holds only in-frame clones and misses some; the assay was immunoSEQ multiplex PCR. The D gene and trimming were derived from the DNA, and the V and J assignments and clone size from that table. The sample lists over 150,000 clones, roughly 93% occurring once. Deletions cut 1 base from V and 0 bases from J, with 9 bases between. Germline CDR1 reads MNHEY; CDR2 reads SMNVEV (reference sequence). The CDR3 has 15 residues. The Seattle patients joined while their infection was active and were tracked longitudinally afterward.

Sequenced: peripheral blood. The TCR originated in a man younger than 35 with COVID-19, enrolled during active disease. The chain couples TRBV27 to TRBJ1-2; no clear D. The CDR3 coding sequence is TGTGCCAGCAGTTTATACCCGAGTCCTAACTATGGCTACACCTTC. Translation gives CASSLYPSPNYGYTF.